This T cell receptor (beta chain) was recorded in a study of blood T cell repertoires in COVID-19. Background on the study: The United States, Italy and Spain provided the acute and convalescent COVID-19 samples. In each case, the material was cDNA or gDNA derived from T cells, B-cell-depleted T cells, or PBMCs.

As handled by the study authors: Reference gene primer amplification in the assay estimated nucleated cell counts. The repertoire was sequenced with immunoSEQ multiplex PCR; TCRdb's copy has only in-frame clones and lacks some. The V and J calls and the clone size are those of that table, but D and trimming were determined from the DNA. The data show roughly 78,000 clones, roughly 86% seen once. The germline CDR1 and CDR2 sequences are SGHRS and YFSETQ. The CDR3 runs to 14 residues. V shed 0 bases and J shed 9 bases, with 13 bases lying between them. The sequence was collected from a woman in her fifties or sixties with acute or convalescent COVID-19. What was sequenced was peripheral blood. The chain joins TRBV5-1 to TRBJ2-1; a possible D gene is TRBD2 (6 bases). This chain's CDR3 is CASSLATSYGEQFF. The CDR3 coding sequence is TGCGCCAGCAGCTTGGCTACTAGCTATGGTGAGCAGTTCTTC.